The 12 T cell receptor beta chains given below trace back to one sample, sequenced in a study of PD-1 blockade in classical Hodgkin lymphoma. The patients all showed relapse after autologous stem cell transplantation, while their brentuximab vedotin exposure varied. Repertoires were generated with immunoSEQ multiplex PCR, while TCRdb's copy carries only in-frame clones and drops some. The profile shows about 30,000 clones, more than 65% of them singletons. Sequences were derived from peripheral blood mononuclear cells (PBMCs), sampled before the second cycle of nivolumab. The receptor source for this set is a human donor with classical Hodgkin lymphoma.

V gene TRBV19 combines with J gene TRBJ2-1; D remains unclear. CDR1 is LNHDA, CDR2 SQIVND, per germline (reference sequence). Trimming cost V 2 bases and J 9 bases, with 14 bases left between them. The CDR3 is made up of 14 amino acids. The CDR3 region is CASSIRDSTVEQFF. The CDR3 DNA follows: TGTGCCAGTAGTATACGCGACTCCACCGTTGAGCAGTTCTTC.

This clone was observed once. The chain uses TRBV11-2 and TRBJ2-7; 11 bases are shared with TRBD1. The CDR3 is made up of 16 amino acids. Germline CDR1 SGHAT, CDR2 FQNNGV. V dropped 3 bases and J dropped 3; count of bases not matched to a gene: 7. The CDR3 nucleotides are TGTGCCAGCAGCTTTCGAGGGACAGGGGGACTCTACGAGCAGTACTTC. Residues: CASSFRGTGGLYEQYF.

The CDR3 DNA reads as TGTGCCAGCAGCTTGGTTTCTGAAGCTTTCTTT. Translating gives CASSLVSEAFF. The chain carries TRBV5-8 and TRBJ1-1; no definite D call. Germline CDR1 reads SGHTS; CDR2 reads YDEGEE. The CDR3 has 11 residues. V lost 0 bases and J 6 bases, leaving 3 bases between the germline ends. Based on the CDR3 plus reference TRBV5-8 and TRBJ1-1, the full variable domain is EAGVTQSPTHLIKTRGQQATLRCSPISGHTSVYWYQQALGLGLQFLLWYDEGEERNRGNFPPRFSGRQFPNYSSELNVNALELEDSALYLCASSLVSEAFFGQGTRLTVV.

The V call is TRBV5-6, the J call TRBJ1-1; D gene ambiguous. Deletions cut 2 bases from V and 1 base from J, with 9 bases between. The CDR3 consists of 14 residues. Germline V gives CDR1 SGHDT, CDR2 YYEEEE. This CDR3 is CASSLSLRNTEAFF. The CDR3 bases are TGTGCCAGCAGCTTATCCCTAAGGAACACTGAAGCTTTCTTT.

This chain links TRBV7-9 with TRBJ2-5; maybe TRBD1 (6 bases). The CDR3 runs 14 residues. From germline, CDR1 is SEHNR and CDR2 FQNEAQ (reference sequence). V lost 1 base and J 6 bases, leaving 12 bases between the germline ends. The CDR3 protein is CASSLEGGLKTQYF. CDR3 DNA sequence: TGTGCCAGCAGCTTAGAAGGGGGATTGAAGACCCAGTACTTC.

The V call is TRBV21-1, the J call TRBJ1-1. TRBV21-1 is marked as a pseudogene. This CDR3 contains 15 residues. CDR3 in DNA: TGTGCCAGCAGCATAGTGAGGGCCCTGAACACTGAAGCTTTCTTT. It codes for CASSIVRALNTEAFF.

The chain joins TRBV5-1 to TRBJ1-3, with 7 positions matching TRBD1. The CDR3 is 17 amino acids. Germline values: CDR1 SGHRS, CDR2 YFSETQ. J gave up 0 bases and V 1 base, and 7 bases lay outside the gene matches. The CDR3 spells CASSLSLRDSSGNTIYF. Here the CDR3 DNA reads TGCGCCAGCAGCTTGTCCCTCCGGGACAGCTCTGGAAACACCATATATTTT. Filled out from reference TRBV5-1 and TRBJ1-3, the complete variable domain reads KAGVTQTPRYLIKTRGQQVTLSCSPISGHRSVSWYQQTPGQGLQFLFEYFSETQRNKGNFPGRFSGRQFSNSRSEMNVSTLELGDSALYLCASSLSLRDSSGNTIYFGEGSWLTVV.

V gene TRBV30 combines with J gene TRBJ1-3; D uncertain. Germline V CDR1 and CDR2: GTSNPN, SVGIG (reference sequence). This CDR3 contains 12 residues. Trimming left V 3 bases short and J 4 bases short, with 7 bases between. The CDR3 here is CAWSAGGNTIYF. CDR3 DNA: TGTGCCTGGAGCGCCGGGGGAAACACCATATATTTT.

J is TRBJ1-5 and V is TRBV29-1, with D unresolved. Per the germline V gene, CDR1 is SQVTM and CDR2 is ANQGSEA. V was cut by 4 bases and J by 8 bases, with 15 bases left in between. The CDR3 is made up of 13 amino acids. The CDR3 DNA is TGCAGCGTTGGGGGAACCTTCGGGGAGCCCCAGCATTTT. Translated, it gives CSVGGTFGEPQHF.

The V gene is TRBV27, the J gene TRBJ1-3; no clear D. Trimming shortened V by 5 bases and J by 0 bases, and 11 bases separated the two germline ends. CDR1 is MNHEY and CDR2 is SMNVEV in the germline V gene (reference sequence). This CDR3 is 15 amino acids long. CDR3 amino acids: CASSQSGSSGNTIYF. The DNA for the CDR3 is TGTGCCAGCAGTCAGTCGGGGAGCTCTGGAAACACCATATATTTT.

The V gene is TRBV11-1, the J gene TRBJ2-7; D not certain. Trimming took 7 bases from V and 6 from J, leaving 19 bases between them. Germline V gene sequence: CDR1 SGHAT, CDR2 FQDESV (reference sequence). The CDR3 consists of 14 residues. The CDR3 region has the DNA TGTGCCAGCACCGGAGCGTCAACAGCCCGCGAGCAGTACTTC. Its translation: CASTGASTAREQYF.

The chain has TRBV10-1 and TRBJ2-5; 8 positions match TRBD1. The CDR3 loop spans 17 amino acids. With V trimmed by 4 bases and J by 4 bases, 14 bases remained unmatched. CDR1 and CDR2 from the germline V gene are WNHNN and SYGVQD (reference sequence). For the CDR3, the DNA is TGCGCCAGCAGTGGATTGGGGCCTACCAGGGGGCGAGAGACCCAGTACTTC. Translation: CASSGLGPTRGRETQYF.